The present T cell receptor beta chain was sequenced within a study of human T cells and chemical hapten exposure. As for the study in general: The use of 2% DPC on around 2 cm by around 2 cm of upper inner arm skin constituted sensitization. Patch tests applied 0.01% DPC to the upper back, read at 6 days. Findings and limits, study-wide: Following DPC sensitization, TCRs present above 1 in 1000 frequency showed no change.

From the RACE reads, TCRdb called clonotypes with MiXCR, one entry per CDR3 protein. Here the sample spans tens of thousands of distinct CDR3 sequences, 8% to 11% being singletons. This sample's time point: patch test 1, 2 weeks after DPC sensitization. As to treatment: therapeutic diphenylcyclopropenone sensitization with weekly scalp DPC. This clonotype came up many times. The antigen remains unidentified. CDR1 and CDR2 from the germline V gene are LGHNA and YSLEER. This CDR3 has 17 residues. V was clipped by 1 base and J by 0 bases, with 10 bases between them. The sample in question was whole blood, obtained in connection with sensitization to the hapten diphenylcyclopropenone (DPC). The sequence came from a man aged 35 to 55 with alopecia areata. Some clones in this sample may be carry-over from other donors' samples. The chain employs TRBV4-3 and TRBJ2-6; D call uncertain. The CDR3 sequence: CASSQVRSGSGANVLTF. CDR3 bases: TGCGCCAGCAGCCAAGTCCGTAGTGGCTCTGGGGCCAACGTCCTGACTTTC.